This T cell receptor (beta chain) was identified in a study of response to subunit inactivated influenza vaccine. This clonotype was seen repeatedly, ten times or more. No antigen is known for it. CDR1 MNHEY and CDR2 SMNVEV come from the germline V gene (reference sequence). CDR3 length: 15 residues. V was shortened by 7 bases and J by 1 base, with 13 bases between the two germline ends. Findings and limits, study-wide: Researchers suggested that each seasonal influenza vaccination recruits few new T cells.

TCRdb re-called the RT-PCR reads with MiXCR, one entry per CDR3 protein. The sample lists 600,000 to 850,000 distinct CDR3 sequences; approximately 15% were seen once. The clonotype was recovered from a man aged 50-59 years who received an inactivated influenza vaccine. This rearrangement joins TRBV27 to TRBJ2-2; perhaps TRBD1 as D (6 bases). Here the sequenced sample was PBMCs from blood, taken roughly 2 weeks before vaccination. CDR3 sequence: CASTPLDRNTGELFF. The CDR3 DNA sequence: TGTGCCAGCACTCCCTTGGACAGGAACACCGGGGAGCTGTTTTTT.